This T cell receptor beta chain originates from a study of spatial heterogeneity in lung cancer. TCRdb analysed the 5' RACE reads with MiXCR anew, one entry per CDR3 protein. The repertoire holds approximately 8,100 distinct CDR3 sequences, with over 7.5% as singletons. By sample fraction, this clonotype is medium-sized (0.01 to 0.1%). Time point described: sample taken at primary tumor resection. From tumor, nontumor lung or frozen PBMC, whole RNA was taken unsorted for sequencing. This receptor was obtained from a female donor with early-stage non-small cell lung cancer. The sample in question was PBMCs, obtained at surgery.

CDR3 nucleotides: TGTGCCAGCACCATACCGGCTGGGGCGACCCAGTACTTC. Its protein is CASTIPAGATQYF. The genes are TRBV5-5 and TRBJ2-5, with D perhaps matching TRBD1 (5 bases). V was cut by 6 bases and J by 7 bases, with 16 bases left in between. Germline CDR1 is SGHKS and CDR2 is YYEKEE (reference sequence). CDR3 size: 13 residues.